This T cell receptor (beta chain) was identified in a study of blood T cells in healthy people across ages. It was with a sample-barcoded 5' primer and a J-beta primer mix that a second PCR of roughly 7 to 12 cycles was run. Each CDR3 protein is one row after TCRdb ran MiXCR on the 5' RACE reads. The sample holds almost 1 million distinct CDR3 sequences; about 51% are singletons and the top ten take about a fifth. The germline V gene has CDR1 MNHEY and CDR2 SVGEGT. Trimming took 7 bases from V and 2 from J, leaving 15 bases between them. This CDR3 is built from 14 residues. The receptor was isolated from a woman aged 60-70 years in good health. The chain couples TRBV6-2 or TRBV6-3 to TRBJ2-7, with unresolved D. Sequenced sample: blood. CDR3 DNA: TGTGCCAGCACAAGCCGAACTCTTACCTACGAGCAGTACTTC. Protein sequence: CASTSRTLTYEQYF.